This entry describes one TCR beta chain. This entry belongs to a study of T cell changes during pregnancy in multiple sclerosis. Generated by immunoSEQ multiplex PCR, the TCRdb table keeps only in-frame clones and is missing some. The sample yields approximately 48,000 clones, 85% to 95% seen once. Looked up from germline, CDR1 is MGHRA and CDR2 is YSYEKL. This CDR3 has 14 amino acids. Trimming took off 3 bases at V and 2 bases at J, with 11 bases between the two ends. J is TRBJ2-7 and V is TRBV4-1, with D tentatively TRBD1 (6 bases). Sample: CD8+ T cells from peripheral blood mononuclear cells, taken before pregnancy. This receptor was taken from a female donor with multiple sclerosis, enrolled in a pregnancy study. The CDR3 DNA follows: TGCGCCAGCAGCCATAGACAGGAAGCCTACGAGCAGTACTTC. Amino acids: CASSHRQEAYEQYF.